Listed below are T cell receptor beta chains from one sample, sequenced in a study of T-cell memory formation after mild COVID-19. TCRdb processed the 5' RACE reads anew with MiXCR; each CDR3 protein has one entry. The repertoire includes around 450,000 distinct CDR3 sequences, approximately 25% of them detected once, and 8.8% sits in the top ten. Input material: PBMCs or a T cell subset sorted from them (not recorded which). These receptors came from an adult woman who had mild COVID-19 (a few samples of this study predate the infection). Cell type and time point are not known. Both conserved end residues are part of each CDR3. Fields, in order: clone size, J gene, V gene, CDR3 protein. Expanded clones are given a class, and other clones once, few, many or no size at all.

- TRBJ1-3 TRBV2 CASSDRTNSGNTIYF
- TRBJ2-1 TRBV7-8 CASSPQRLVSLLDEQFF
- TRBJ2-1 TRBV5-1 CASSSTAGAALTNEQFF
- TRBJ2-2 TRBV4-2 CASSQEREGELFF
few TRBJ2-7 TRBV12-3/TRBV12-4 CASSATSGVYEQYF
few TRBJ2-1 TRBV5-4 CASTTYNEQFF
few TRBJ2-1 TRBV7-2 CASEIRRHTGHNEQFF
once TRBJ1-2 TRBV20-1 CSAGTGGYGYTF
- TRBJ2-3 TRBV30 CAWTAENTDTQYF
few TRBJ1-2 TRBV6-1 CASSLYTDRHLF
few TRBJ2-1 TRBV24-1 CATSDRRTTYNEQFF
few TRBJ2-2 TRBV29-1 CSVERVSGELFF
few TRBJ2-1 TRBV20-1 CSAGGTTHNEQFF
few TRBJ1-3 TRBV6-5 CASSYSQPGNTIYF
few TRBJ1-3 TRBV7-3 CASSSRDTYSGNTIYF
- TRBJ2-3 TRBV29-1 CSVETHREGTQYF
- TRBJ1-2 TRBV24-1 CATSDPRTANYGYTF
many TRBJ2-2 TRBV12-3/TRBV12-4 CASSFGTRSSTGELFF
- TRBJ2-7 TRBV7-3 CASSKGRTSLYEQYF
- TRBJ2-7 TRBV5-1 CASSVSYQRGSYEQYF
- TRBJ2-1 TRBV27 CASSSGTSTYNEQFF
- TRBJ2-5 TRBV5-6 CASSLLWLAGGQETQYF
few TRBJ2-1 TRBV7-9 CASTLGSGGSSYNEQFF
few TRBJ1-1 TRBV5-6 CASSLWTSFEAFF
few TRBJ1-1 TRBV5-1 CASSGGLTEAFF
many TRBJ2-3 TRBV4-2 CASSQGRSDRAPDTQYF
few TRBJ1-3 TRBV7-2 CASSLTGSLSGNTIYF
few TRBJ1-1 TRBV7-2 CASSPRFMNTEAFF
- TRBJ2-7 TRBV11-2 CASSIREGGYEQYF
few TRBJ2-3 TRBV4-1 CASSRGQGPDTQYF
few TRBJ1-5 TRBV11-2 CASSPSHGNQPQHF
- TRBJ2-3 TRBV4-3 CASSQTSGQGTDTQYF
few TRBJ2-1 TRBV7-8 CASRGLAGGAFEQFF
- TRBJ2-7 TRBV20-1 CSAVRPGQDLVLFYEQYF
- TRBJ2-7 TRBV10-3 CATQVDPFEQYF
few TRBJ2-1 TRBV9 CASSGTSGRSYNEQFF
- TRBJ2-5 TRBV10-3 CAKKGASETQYF
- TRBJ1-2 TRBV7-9 CASSFGQTYGYTF
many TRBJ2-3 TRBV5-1 CASSLGQGATDTQYF
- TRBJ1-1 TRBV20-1 CSARFPGEMNTEAFF
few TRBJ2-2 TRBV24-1 CATSDLYSGEGGELFF
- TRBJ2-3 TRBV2 CASSESLRGSGDTQYF
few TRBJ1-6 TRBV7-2 CASSLAPQGDSPLHF
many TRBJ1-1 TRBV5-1 CASSLGGVNTEAFF
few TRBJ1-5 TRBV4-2 CASSHGDRDNQPQHF
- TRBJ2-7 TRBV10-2 CASNVQGHSYEQYF
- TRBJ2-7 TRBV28 CASIWRYRPYEQYF
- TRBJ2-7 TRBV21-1 CASSKGQNYEQYF